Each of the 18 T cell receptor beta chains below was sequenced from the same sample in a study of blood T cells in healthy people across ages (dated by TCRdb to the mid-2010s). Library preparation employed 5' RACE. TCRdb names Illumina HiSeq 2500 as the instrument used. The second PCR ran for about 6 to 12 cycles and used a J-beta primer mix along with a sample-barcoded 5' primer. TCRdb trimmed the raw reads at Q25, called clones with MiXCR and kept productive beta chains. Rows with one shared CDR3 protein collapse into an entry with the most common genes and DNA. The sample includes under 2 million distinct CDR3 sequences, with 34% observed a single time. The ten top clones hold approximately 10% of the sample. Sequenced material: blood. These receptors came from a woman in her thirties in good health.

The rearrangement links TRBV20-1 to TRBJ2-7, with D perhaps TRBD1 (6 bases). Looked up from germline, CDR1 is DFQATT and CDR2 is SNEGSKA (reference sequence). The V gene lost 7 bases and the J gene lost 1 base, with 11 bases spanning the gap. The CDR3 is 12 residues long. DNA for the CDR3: TGCAGTGTAAAGGACAGATCCTACGAGCAGTACTTC. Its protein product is CSVKDRSYEQYF.

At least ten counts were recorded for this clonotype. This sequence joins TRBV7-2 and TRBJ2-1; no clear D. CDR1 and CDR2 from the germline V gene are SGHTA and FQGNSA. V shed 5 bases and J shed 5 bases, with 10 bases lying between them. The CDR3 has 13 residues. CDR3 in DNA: TGTGCCAGCAGCCGGATTACTGACAATGAGCAGTTCTTC. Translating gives CASSRITDNEQFF.

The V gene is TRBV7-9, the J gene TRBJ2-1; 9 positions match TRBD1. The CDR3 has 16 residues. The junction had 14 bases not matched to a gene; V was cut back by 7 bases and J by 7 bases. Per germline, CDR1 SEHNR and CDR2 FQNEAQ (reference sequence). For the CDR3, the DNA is TGTGCCAGCATCGACCCCGGGACAGGGACGCGGAATGAGCAGTTCTTC. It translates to CASIDPGTGTRNEQFF. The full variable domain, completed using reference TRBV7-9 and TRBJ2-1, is DTGVSQNPRHKITKRGQNVTFRCDPISEHNRLYWYRQTLGQGPEFLTYFQNEAQLEKSRLLSDRFSAERPKGSFSTLEIQRTEQGDSAMYLCASIDPGTGTRNEQFFGPGTRLTVL.

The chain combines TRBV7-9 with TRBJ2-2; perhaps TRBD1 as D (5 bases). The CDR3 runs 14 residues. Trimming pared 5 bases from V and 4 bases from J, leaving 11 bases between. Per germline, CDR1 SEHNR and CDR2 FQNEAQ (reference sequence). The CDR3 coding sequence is TGTGCCAGCAGCCGAACAGGTTCCACCGGGGAGCTGTTTTTT. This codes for CASSRTGSTGELFF.

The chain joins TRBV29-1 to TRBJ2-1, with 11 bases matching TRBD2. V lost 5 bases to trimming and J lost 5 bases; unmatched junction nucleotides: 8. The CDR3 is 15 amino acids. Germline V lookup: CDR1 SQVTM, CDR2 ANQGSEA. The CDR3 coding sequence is TGCAGCGTTTATTCGGGACTAGCGGCCCACAATGAGCAGTTCTTC. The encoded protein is CSVYSGLAAHNEQFF.

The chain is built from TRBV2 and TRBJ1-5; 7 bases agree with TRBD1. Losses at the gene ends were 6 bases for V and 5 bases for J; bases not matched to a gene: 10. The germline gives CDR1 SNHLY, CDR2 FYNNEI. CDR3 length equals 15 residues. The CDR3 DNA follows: TGTGCCAGCAGAGAATCCACAGGGGAGGATCAGCCCCAGCATTTT. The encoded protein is CASRESTGEDQPQHF.

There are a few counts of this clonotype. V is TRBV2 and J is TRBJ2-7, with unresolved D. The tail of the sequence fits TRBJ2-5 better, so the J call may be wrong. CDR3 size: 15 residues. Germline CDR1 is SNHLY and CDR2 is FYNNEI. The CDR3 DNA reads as TGTGCCAGCAGTGAAGGTTTAATGACCCAAGAGACCCAGTACTTC. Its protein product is CASSEGLMTQETQYF.

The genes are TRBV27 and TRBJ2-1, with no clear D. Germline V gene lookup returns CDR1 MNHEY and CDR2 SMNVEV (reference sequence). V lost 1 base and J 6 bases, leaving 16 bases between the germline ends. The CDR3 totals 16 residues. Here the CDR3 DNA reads TGTGCCAGCAGTTTATTGGCCCCGGTTAGCTGCAATGAGCAGTTCTTC. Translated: CASSLLAPVSCNEQFF.

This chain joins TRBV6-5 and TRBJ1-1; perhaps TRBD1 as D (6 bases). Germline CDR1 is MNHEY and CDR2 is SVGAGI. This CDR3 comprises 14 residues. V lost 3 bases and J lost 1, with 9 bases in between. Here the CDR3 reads CASSYEGGNTEAFF. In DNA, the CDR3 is TGTGCCAGCAGTTATGAAGGGGGGAACACTGAAGCTTTCTTT.

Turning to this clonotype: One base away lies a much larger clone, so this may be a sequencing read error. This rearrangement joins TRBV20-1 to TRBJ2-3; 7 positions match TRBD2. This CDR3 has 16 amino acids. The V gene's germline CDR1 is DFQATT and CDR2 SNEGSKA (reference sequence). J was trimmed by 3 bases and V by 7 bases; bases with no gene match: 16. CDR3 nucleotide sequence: TGCAGTGTCCCAGGTTGGGCGGGAGAGTTAACAGATACGCAGTATTTT. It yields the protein CSVPGWAGELTDTQYF.

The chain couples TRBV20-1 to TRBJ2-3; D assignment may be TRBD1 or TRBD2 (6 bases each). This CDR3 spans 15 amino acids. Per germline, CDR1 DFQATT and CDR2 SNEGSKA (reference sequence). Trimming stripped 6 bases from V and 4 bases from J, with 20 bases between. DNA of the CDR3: TGCAGTGCCACTACACGGGGGCCCCTCGCAGATACGCAGTATTTT. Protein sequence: CSATTRGPLADTQYF.

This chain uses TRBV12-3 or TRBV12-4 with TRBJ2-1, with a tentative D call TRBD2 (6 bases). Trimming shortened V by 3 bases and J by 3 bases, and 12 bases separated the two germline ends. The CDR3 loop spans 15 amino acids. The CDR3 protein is CASSFGAGDYNEQFF. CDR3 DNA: TGTGCCAGCAGTTTTGGAGCGGGTGACTACAATGAGCAGTTCTTC.

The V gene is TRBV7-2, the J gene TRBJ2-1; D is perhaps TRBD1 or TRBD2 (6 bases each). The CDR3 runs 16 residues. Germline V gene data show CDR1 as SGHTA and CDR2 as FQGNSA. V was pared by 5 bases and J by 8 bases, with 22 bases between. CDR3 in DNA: TGTGCCAGCAGCGGTAGGGGGGCTGGGCGTGGCCATGAGCAGTTCTTC. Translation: CASSGRGAGRGHEQFF.

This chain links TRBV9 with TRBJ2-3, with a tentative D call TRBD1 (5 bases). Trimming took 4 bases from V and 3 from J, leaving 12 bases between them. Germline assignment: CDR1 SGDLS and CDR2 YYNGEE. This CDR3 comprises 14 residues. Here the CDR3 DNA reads TGTGCCAGCAGCCTAACGGACATAACAGATACGCAGTATTTT. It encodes CASSLTDITDTQYF.

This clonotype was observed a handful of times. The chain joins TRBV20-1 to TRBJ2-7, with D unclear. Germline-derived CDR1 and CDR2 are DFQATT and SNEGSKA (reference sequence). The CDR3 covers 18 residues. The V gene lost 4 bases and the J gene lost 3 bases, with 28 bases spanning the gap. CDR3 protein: CSANPLGRPPSVGYEQYF. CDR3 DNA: TGCAGTGCTAATCCCTTAGGACGCCCACCCTCGGTAGGCTACGAGCAGTACTTC.

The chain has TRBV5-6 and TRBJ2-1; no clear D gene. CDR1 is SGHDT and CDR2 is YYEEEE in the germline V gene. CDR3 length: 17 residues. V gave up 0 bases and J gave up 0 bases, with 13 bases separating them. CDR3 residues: CASSLDGRVSSYNEQFF. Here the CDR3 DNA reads TGTGCCAGCAGCTTGGATGGCCGTGTTTCCTCCTACAATGAGCAGTTCTTC.

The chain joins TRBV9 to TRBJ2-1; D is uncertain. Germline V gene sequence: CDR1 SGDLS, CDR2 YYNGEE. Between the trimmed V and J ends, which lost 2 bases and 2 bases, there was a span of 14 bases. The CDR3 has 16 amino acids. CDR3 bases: TGTGCCAGCAGCGTCTTTTCATCGGTCGCCTACAATGAGCAGTTCTTC. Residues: CASSVFSSVAYNEQFF. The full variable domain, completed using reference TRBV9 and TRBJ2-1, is DSGVTQTPKHLITATGQRVTLRCSPRSGDLSVYWYQQSLDQGLQFLIQYYNGEERAKGNILERFSAQQFPDLHSELNLSSLELGDSALYFCASSVFSSVAYNEQFFGPGTRLTVL.

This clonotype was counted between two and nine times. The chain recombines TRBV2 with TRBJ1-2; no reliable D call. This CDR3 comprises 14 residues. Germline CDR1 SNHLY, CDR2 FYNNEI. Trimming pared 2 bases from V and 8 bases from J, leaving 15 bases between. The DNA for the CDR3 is TGTGCCAGCAGTGAAAAAAAGGGATCCGGGGGCTACACCTTC. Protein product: CASSEKKGSGGYTF.